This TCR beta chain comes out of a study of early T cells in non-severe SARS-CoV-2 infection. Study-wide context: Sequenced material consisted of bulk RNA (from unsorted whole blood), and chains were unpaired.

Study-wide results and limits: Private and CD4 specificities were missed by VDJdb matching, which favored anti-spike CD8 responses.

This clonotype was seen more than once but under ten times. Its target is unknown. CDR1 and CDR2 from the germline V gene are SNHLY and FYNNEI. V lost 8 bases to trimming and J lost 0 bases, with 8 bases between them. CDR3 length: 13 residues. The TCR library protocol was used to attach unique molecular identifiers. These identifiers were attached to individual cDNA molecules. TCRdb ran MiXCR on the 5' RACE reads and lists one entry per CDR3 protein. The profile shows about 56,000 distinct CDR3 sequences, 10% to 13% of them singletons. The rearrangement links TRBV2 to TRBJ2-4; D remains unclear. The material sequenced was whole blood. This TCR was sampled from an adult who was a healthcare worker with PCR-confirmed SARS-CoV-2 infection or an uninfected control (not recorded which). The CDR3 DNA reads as TGTGCCAGCGGGGTGAGAGCCAAAAACATTCAGTACTTC. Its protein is CASGVRAKNIQYF.